The 9 T cell receptor beta chains listed next were all sequenced from one sample in a study of T cells in Graves' hyperthyroidism and ophthalmopathy (dated by TCRdb to the late 2010s). Library construction relied on multiplex PCR. Sequenced using an Illumina HiSeq 2000. Amplification of TCR beta CDR3 regions was carried out from RNA transcripts. The first round of RT-PCR for the TCR CDR3 was performed with the HTBI primer set and the Qiagen OneStep RT-PCR kit. The public reads were reanalyzed by TCRdb: fastp trimming at Q25, MiXCR alignment, in-frame beta chains only. Each record represents a unique CDR3 protein, reported with the most common genes and DNA among its rows. Recorded for this sample are hundreds of thousands of distinct CDR3 sequences; about a third of them occurred a single time. Around 30% of the sample belongs to the ten largest clones. The sample taken for sequencing was blood. These receptor sequences come from a middle-aged woman with Graves' hyperthyroidism.

In its sample, this clonotype was seen a few times. The rearrangement uses TRBV19 and TRBJ2-7, with TRBD1 identical over 10 bases. The CDR3 has 16 residues. V shed 5 bases, J shed 4 bases, and the junction held 11 bases outside the gene matches. Germline loops: CDR1 LNHDA, CDR2 SQIVND (reference sequence). Written as DNA, the CDR3 is TGTGCCAGTAGTGCAAGGAGGGACAGGGGAGGATACGAGCAGTACTTC. Amino acid sequence: CASSARRDRGGYEQYF.

The V call is TRBV29-1, the J call TRBJ1-6; 8 bases fit TRBD1. CDR1 SQVTM and CDR2 ANQGSEA come from the germline V gene. The CDR3 runs to 13 residues. V shed 4 bases, J shed 7 bases, and the junction held 3 bases outside the gene matches. The CDR3 region has the DNA TGCAGCGTTGGACAGGGGCAAAATTCACCCCTCCACTTT. It is translated as CSVGQGQNSPLHF. The whole variable domain, filled in from reference TRBV29-1 and TRBJ1-6, reads SAVISQKPSRDICQRGTSLTIQCQVDSQVTMMFWYRQQPGQSLTLIATANQGSEATYESGFVIDKFPISRPNLTFSTLTVSNMSPEDSSIYLCSVGQGQNSPLHFGNGTRLTVT.

This clonotype was seen a few times. This chain connects TRBV5-1 to TRBJ1-1; TRBD1 matches at 7 bases. The CDR3 runs 15 residues. In germline, CDR1 is SGHRS, CDR2 YFSETQ. V was pared by 0 bases and J by 7 bases, with 9 bases of the junction left unmatched. The CDR3 region is CASSLAEGWDSEAFF. The CDR3 bases are TGCGCCAGCAGCTTGGCCGAGGGGTGGGACAGTGAAGCTTTCTTT.

The chain is built from TRBV6-5 and TRBJ2-7; the D call may be TRBD1 or TRBD2 (5 bases each). The germline gives CDR1 MNHEY, CDR2 SVGAGI. Trimming took 7 bases from V and 1 from J, leaving 20 bases between them. The CDR3 spans 16 residues. CDR3 DNA sequence: TGTGCCAGCACTCCCCTCGGGGCAGGTCGGTCCTACGAGCAGTACTTC. This codes for CASTPLGAGRSYEQYF.

This clonotype occurred a few times. The chain uses TRBV5-1 and TRBJ1-1; D unresolved. The CDR3 contains 13 residues. The germline gives CDR1 SGHRS, CDR2 YFSETQ. With 2 bases removed from V and 11 bases from J, the gap between germline ends came to 16 bases. The CDR3 DNA sequence: TGCGCCAGCAGCTTTGGGCGGATCCGCGGGGCTTTCTTT. Residues: CASSFGRIRGAFF.

The chain recombines TRBV24-1 with TRBJ2-7, with D possibly matching TRBD1 (5 bases). Trimming pared 9 bases from V and 3 bases from J, leaving 11 bases between. Germline CDR1 and CDR2: KGHDR and SFDVKD. The CDR3 contains 12 residues. CDR3 nucleotide sequence: TGTGCCACCGAGGACAAGAACTACGAGCAGTACTTC. It encodes CATEDKNYEQYF.

A single count supports this clonotype. V usage is TRBV24-1 and J usage is TRBJ2-2, with D possibly matching TRBD2 (5 bases). V was shortened by 8 bases and J by 4 bases, with 16 bases between the two germline ends. The length of the CDR3 is 15 residues. Germline values: CDR1 KGHDR, CDR2 SFDVKD. The CDR3 is CATKGTSRLTGELFF. In nucleotides, the CDR3 is TGTGCCACCAAGGGAACTAGTCGACTCACCGGGGAGCTGTTTTTT.

V usage is TRBV9 and J usage is TRBJ2-7, with 8 positions matching TRBD2. CDR1 SGDLS and CDR2 YYNGEE come from the germline V gene. V lost 7 bases to trimming and J lost 3 bases; unmatched junction nucleotides: 6. The CDR3 is 13 residues long. The CDR3 region has the DNA TGTGCCAGCCCCGGGGGGGCAGACTACGAGCAGTACTTC. Protein: CASPGGADYEQYF.

This clonotype has more than one count but fewer than ten. V gene TRBV28 combines with J gene TRBJ2-7; 9 bases map to TRBD1. CDR1 is MDHEN, CDR2 SYDVKM, per germline. Unmatched junction bases numbered 8, after V lost 2 bases and J lost 3 bases. The CDR3 is made up of 16 amino acids. The CDR3 DNA follows: TGTGCCAGCAGTTTAACCGGGACAGGGACCTACTACGAGCAGTACTTC. It specifies CASSLTGTGTYYEQYF.